This T cell receptor beta chain was profiled in a study of blood T cell repertoires in COVID-19. Study at large: COVID-19 samples collected from the United States, Italy and Spain covered acute and convalescent phases. The cDNA or gDNA used as material had been derived from T cells, B-cell-depleted T cells, or PBMCs.

Original analysis: Reference gene primers were amplified, and this amplification served to estimate nucleated cell counts. Some clones are missing from TCRdb's copy, which holds only in-frame ones; the method was immunoSEQ multiplex PCR. V and J calls and clone size are copied from that table; D and trimming were computed from the DNA. The repertoire includes approximately 260,000 clones, 75% to 90% of them detected once, and 9.5% to 15% sits in the top ten. There are 15 residues in the CDR3. J was trimmed by 4 bases and V by 0 bases; bases with no gene match: 2. Germline assignment: CDR1 MGHRA and CDR2 YSYEKL.

The origin of this receptor is an older woman with active or convalescent COVID-19. Sequenced sample: peripheral blood. The chain uses TRBV4-1 and TRBJ2-2; TRBD2 matches at 7 bases. The CDR3 reads CASSQDRGVTGELFF. For the CDR3, the DNA is TGCGCCAGCAGCCAAGATCGGGGGGTCACCGGGGAGCTGTTTTTT.